This T cell receptor beta chain was identified in a study of CD4 T cells in relation to SARS-CoV-2 and coronaviruses. As to this clone: Its specificity is not known.

The unexposed donors gave CD4+ T cells in about 2010-2019, prior to COVID-19. Isolation of CD4+ T cells took place after approximately 10 days in culture. On days 3 and 7, cultures got half fresh IL-2 medium. Trimming removed 6 bases from V and 3 bases from J, with 11 bases in between. CDR1 and CDR2 from the germline V gene are KGHSH and LQKENI. This CDR3 has 13 residues. Profiling relied on immunoSEQ multiplex PCR, and the TCRdb table lists in-frame clones only, not all of them. The data contain 20,000 to 25,000 clones, roughly 80% of them singletons. This receptor was identified in a human donor in good health. Sequenced material: CD4+ T cells from PBMCs, cultured in vitro. The chain recombines TRBV18 with TRBJ1-2; weak D call: TRBD1 (5 bases). CDR3 residues: CASSGGGDYGYTF. The CDR3 DNA follows: TGTGCCAGCTCCGGTGGGGGTGACTATGGCTACACCTTC.